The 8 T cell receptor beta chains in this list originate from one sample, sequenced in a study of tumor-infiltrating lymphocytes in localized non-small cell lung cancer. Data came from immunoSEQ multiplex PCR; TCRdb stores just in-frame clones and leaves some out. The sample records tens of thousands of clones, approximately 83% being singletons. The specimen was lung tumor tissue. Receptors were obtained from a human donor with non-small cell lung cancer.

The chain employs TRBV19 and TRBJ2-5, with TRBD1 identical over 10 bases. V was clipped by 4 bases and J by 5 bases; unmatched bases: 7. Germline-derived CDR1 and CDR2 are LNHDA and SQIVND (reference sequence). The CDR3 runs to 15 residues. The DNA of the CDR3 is TGTGCCAGTAGTAAGGGACAGGGGTTTGGGGAGACCCAGTACTTC. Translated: CASSKGQGFGETQYF.

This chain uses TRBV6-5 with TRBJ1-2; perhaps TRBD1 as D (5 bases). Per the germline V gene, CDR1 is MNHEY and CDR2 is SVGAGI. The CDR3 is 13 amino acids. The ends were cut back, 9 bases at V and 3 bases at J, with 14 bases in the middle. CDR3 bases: TGTGCCAGTCACGGGGCGACGGACTATGGCTACACCTTC. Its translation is CASHGATDYGYTF.

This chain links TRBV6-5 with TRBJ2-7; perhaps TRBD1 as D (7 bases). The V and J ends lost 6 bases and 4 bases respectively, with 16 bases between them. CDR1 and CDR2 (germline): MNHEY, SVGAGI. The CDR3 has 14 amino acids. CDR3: CASSGRQGVYEQYF. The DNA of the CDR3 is TGTGCCAGCAGCGGGAGACAGGGAGTATACGAGCAGTACTTC.

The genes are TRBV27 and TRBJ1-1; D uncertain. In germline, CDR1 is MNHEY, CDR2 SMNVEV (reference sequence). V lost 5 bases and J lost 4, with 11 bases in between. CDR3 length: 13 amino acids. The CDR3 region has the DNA TGTGCCAGCAGTCTGTTAGACGGCACTGAAGCTTTCTTT. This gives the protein CASSLLDGTEAFF.

The CDR3 reads CAWSVTLGQGFGYTF. The CDR3 DNA reads as TGTGCCTGGAGCGTAACTCTCGGACAGGGGTTTGGCTACACCTTC. The chain is built from TRBV30 and TRBJ1-2; TRBD1 agrees at 9 bases. CDR1 and CDR2 from the germline V gene are GTSNPN and SVGIG (reference sequence). J lost 7 bases, V lost 3 bases, and 12 bases had no gene match. CDR3 length: 15 residues.

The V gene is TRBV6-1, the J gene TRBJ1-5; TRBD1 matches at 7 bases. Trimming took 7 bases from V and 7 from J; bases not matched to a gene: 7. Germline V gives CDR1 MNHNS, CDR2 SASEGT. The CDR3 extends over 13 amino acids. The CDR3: CASTLTGDQPQHF. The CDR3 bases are TGTGCCAGCACGCTTACAGGGGACCAGCCCCAGCATTTT.

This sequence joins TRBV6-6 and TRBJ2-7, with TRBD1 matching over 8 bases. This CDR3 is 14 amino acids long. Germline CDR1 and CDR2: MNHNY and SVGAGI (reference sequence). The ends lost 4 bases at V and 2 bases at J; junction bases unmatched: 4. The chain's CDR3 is CASSWAGGPYEQYF. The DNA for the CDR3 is TGTGCCAGCAGTTGGGCAGGGGGCCCCTACGAGCAGTACTTC.

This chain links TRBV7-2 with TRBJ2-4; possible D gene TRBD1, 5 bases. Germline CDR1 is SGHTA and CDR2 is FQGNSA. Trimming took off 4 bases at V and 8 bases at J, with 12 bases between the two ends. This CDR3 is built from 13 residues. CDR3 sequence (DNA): TGTGCCAGCAGCTCCCCGGCAGGGTACATTCAGTACTTC. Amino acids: CASSSPAGYIQYF. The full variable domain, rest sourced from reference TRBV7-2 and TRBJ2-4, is GAGVSQSPSNKVTEKGKDVELRCDPISGHTALYWYRQSLGQGLEFLIYFQGNSAPDKSGLPSDRFSAERTGGSVSTLTIQRTQQEDSAVYLCASSSPAGYIQYFGAGTRLSVL.